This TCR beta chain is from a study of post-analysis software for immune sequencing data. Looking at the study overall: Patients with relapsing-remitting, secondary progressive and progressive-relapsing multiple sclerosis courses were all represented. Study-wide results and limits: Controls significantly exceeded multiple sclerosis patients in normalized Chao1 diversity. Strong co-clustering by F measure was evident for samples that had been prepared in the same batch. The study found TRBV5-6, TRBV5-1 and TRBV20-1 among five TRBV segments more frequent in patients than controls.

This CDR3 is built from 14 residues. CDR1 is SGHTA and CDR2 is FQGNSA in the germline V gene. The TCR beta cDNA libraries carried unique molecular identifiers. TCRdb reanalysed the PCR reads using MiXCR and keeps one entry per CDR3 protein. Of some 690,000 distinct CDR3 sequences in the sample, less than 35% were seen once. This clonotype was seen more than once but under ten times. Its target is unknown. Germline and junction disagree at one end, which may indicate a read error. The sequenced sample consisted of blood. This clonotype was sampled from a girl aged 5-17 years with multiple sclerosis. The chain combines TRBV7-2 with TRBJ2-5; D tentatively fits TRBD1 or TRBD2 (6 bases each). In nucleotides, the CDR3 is TGTGCCAGCAGCCCGGTGGGGGGCATTGAGACCCGGTACTTC. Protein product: CASSPVGGIETRYF.